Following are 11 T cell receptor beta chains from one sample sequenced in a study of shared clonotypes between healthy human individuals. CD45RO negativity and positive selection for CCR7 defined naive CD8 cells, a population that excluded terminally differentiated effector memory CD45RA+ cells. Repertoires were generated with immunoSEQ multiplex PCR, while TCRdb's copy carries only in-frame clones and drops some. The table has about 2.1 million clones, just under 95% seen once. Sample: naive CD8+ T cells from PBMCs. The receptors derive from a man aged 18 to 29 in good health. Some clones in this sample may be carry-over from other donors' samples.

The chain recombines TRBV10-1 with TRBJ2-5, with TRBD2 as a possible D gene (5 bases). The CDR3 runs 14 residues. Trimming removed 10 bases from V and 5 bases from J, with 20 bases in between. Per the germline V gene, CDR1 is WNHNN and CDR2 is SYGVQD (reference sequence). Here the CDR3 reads CAIPPGFNRETQYF. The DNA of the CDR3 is TGCGCCATACCCCCGGGATTTAATCGGGAGACCCAGTACTTC.

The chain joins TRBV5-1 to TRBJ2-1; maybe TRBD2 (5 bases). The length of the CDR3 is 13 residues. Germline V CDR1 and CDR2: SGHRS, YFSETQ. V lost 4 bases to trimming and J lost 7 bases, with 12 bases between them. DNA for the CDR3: TGCGCCAGCAGCCAAAGAGGGCTTAATGAGCAGTTCTTC. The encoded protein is CASSQRGLNEQFF.

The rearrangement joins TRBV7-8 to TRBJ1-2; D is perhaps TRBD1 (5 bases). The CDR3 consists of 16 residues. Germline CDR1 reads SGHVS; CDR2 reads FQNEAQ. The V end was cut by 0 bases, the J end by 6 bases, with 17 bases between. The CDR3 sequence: CASSLAAAPGLDGYTF. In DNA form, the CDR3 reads TGTGCCAGCAGCTTAGCGGCAGCTCCAGGGCTGGATGGCTACACCTTC.

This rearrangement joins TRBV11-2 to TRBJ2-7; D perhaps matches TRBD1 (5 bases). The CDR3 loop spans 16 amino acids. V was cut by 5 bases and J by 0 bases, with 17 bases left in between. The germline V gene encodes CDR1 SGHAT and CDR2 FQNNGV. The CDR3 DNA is TGTGCCAGCAGCCCCCCGGAAGGGGCGTCCTCCTACGAGCAGTACTTC. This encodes CASSPPEGASSYEQYF.

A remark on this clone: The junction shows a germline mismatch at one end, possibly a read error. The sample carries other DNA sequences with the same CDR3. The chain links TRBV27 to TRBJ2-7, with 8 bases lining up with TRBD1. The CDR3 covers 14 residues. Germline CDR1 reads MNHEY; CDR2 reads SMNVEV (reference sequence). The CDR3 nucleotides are TGTGCCAGCAGTATATCCACAGGGGGCTACGAGCAGTACTTC. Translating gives CASSISTGGYEQYF.

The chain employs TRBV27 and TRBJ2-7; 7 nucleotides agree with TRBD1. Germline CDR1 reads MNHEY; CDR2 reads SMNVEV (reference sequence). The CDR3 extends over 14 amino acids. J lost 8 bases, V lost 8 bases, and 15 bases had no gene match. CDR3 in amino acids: CASGPGQYFLQQYF. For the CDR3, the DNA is TGTGCCAGCGGACCGGGACAGTATTTTCTCCAGCAGTACTTC.

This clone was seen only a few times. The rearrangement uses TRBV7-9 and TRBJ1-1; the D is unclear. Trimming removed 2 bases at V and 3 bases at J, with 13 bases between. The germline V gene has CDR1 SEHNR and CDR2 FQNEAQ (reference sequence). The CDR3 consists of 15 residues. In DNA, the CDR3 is TGTGCCAGCAGCTTATCCCGTAGAGAGGACACTGAAGCTTTCTTT. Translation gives CASSLSRREDTEAFF.

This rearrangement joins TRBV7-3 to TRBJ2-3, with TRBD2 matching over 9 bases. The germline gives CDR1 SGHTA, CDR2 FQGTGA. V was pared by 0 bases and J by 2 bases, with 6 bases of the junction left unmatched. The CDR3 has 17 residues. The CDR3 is CASSLTPGLASTDTQYF. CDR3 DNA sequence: TGTGCCAGCAGCTTAACCCCTGGACTAGCGTCCACAGATACGCAGTATTTT.

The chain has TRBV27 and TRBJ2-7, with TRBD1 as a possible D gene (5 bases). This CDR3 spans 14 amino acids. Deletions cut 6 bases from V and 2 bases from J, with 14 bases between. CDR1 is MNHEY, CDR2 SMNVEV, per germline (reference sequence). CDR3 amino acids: CASSIGPGPYEQYF. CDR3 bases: TGTGCCAGCAGCATAGGGCCAGGGCCCTACGAGCAGTACTTC.

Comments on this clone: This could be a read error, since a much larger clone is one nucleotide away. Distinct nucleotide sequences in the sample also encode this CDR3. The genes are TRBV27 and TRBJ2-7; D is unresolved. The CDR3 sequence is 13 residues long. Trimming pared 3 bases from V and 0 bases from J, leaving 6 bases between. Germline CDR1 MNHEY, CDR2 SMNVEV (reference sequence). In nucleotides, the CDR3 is TGTGCCAGCAGTTTCGGGCGCTCCTACGAGCAGTACTTC. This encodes CASSFGRSYEQYF.

In nucleotides, the CDR3 is TGTGCCAGCAGCCTCAGGGCCCGGTGGGAGCAGTACTTC. Translation: CASSLRARWEQYF. This sequence joins TRBV7-8 and TRBJ2-7, with D perhaps TRBD1 (5 bases). The V gene's germline CDR1 is SGHVS and CDR2 FQNEAQ. V lost 5 bases to trimming and J lost 7 bases, with 15 bases between them. CDR3 length: 13 residues.